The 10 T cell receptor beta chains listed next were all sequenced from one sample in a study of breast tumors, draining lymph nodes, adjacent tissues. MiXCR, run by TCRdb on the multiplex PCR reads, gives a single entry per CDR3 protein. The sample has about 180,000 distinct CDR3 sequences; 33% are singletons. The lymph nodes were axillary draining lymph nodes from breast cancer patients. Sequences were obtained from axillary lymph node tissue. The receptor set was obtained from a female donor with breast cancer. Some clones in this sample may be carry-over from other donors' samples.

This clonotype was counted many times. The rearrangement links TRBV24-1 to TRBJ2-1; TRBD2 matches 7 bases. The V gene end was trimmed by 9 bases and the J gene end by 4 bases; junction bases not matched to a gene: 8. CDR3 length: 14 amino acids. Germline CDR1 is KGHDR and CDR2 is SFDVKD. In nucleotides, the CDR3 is TGTGCCACCGGGCCGGGGGGAGCATACAATGAGCAGTTCTTC. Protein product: CATGPGGAYNEQFF.

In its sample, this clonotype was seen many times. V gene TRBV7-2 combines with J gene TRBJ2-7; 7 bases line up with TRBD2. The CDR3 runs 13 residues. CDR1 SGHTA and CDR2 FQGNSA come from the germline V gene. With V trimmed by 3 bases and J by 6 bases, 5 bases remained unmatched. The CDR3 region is CASSFGGSFEQYF. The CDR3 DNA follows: TGTGCCAGCAGCTTCGGCGGGAGTTTCGAGCAGTACTTC.

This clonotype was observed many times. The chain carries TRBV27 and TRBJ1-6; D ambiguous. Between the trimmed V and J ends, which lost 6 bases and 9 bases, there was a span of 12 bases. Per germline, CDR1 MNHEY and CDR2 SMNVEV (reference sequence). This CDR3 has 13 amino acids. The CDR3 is CASSMTTGSPLHF. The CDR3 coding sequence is TGTGCCAGCAGCATGACTACGGGTTCACCCCTCCACTTT.

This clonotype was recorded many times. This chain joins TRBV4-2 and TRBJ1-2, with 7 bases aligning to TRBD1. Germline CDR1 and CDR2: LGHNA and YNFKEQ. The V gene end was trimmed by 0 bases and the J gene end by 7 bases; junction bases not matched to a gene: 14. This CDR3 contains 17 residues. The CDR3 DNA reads TGTGCCAGCAGCCAAGAGAAGCAGGGGGGCAGGGGGGGTGGCTACACCTTC. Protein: CASSQEKQGGRGGGYTF.

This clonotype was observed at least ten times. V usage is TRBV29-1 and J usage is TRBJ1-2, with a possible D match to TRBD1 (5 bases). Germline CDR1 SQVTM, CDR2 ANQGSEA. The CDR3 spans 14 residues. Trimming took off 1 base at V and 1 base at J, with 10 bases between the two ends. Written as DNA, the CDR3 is TGCAGCGTTGAAGGGGGGACGGGTAACTATGGCTACACCTTC. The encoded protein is CSVEGGTGNYGYTF.

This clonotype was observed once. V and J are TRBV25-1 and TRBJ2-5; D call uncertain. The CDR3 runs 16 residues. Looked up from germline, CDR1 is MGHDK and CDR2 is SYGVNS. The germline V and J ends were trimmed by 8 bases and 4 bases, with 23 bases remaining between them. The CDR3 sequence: CASVEPGQETRETQYF. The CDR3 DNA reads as TGTGCCAGCGTTGAACCGGGCCAAGAGACGCGAGAGACCCAGTACTTC.

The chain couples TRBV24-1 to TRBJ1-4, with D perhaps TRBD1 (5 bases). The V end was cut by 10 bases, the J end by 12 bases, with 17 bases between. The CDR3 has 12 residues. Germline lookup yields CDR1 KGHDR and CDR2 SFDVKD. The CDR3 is CATRREGEELFF. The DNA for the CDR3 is TGTGCCACGCGACGGGAAGGGGAAGAACTGTTTTTT.

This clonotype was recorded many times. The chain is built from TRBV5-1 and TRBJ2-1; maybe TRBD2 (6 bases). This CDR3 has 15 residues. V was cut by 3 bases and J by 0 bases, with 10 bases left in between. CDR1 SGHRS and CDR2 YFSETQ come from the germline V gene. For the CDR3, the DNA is TGCGCCAGCAGCTCCCGCGGGGACTCCTACAATGAGCAGTTCTTC. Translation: CASSSRGDSYNEQFF. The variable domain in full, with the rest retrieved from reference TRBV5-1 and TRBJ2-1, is KAGVTQTPRYLIKTRGQQVTLSCSPISGHRSVSWYQQTPGQGLQFLFEYFSETQRNKGNFPGRFSGRQFSNSRSEMNVSTLELGDSALYLCASSSRGDSYNEQFFGPGTRLTVL.

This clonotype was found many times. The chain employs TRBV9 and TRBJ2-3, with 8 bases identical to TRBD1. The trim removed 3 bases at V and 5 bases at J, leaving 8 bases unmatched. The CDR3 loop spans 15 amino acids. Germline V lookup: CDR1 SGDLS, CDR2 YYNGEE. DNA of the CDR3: TGTGCCAGCAGCGGGGATGGACAGGGTGGAGATACGCAGTATTTT. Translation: CASSGDGQGGDTQYF.

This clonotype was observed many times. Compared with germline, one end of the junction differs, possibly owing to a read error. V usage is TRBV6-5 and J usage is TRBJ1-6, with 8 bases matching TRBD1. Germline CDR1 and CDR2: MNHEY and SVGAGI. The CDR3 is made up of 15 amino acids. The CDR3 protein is CASSHSGQDHSPLHF. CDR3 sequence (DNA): TGTGCCAGCAGTCACTCGGGACAGGACCATTCACCCCTCCACTTT.